This paragraph reports one T cell receptor beta chain. Its antigen is unknown. The sample belongs to a study of glioma-infiltrating T cells. General study points: Gliomas, especially low-grade, showed above-expected tissue-blood divergence; non-neoplastic patients showed below. Tissue and blood shared very few CDR3 sequences.

Amplification of TCR alpha and beta CDR3 regions from RNA used iRepertoire nested multiplex PCR. TCRdb used MiXCR to reprocess the multiplex PCR reads, holding one entry per CDR3 protein. This table has approximately 110,000 distinct CDR3 sequences, under 30% appearing once. V lost 5 bases to trimming and J lost 8 bases, with 6 bases between them. Germline-derived CDR1 and CDR2 are SGHTA and FQGTGA. The CDR3 length is 11 residues. V and J are TRBV7-3 and TRBJ2-2; D is undetermined. The sequence derives from a human donor with low-grade glioma or glioblastoma, undergoing nonglioma brain surgery, or in good health (not recorded which). Sequencing was done on a sample of glioma tissue, nonneoplastic brain tissue, or PBMCs (not recorded which). This chain's CDR3 is CASSREGELFF. CDR3 sequence (DNA): TGTGCCAGCAGCAGAGAAGGGGAGCTGTTTTTT.